The T cell receptor beta chain described here comes from a study of cytomegalovirus exposure and HLA in healthy donors. Notes on the study in general: Reported results showed that the classifier diagnosed cytomegalovirus status with high specificity and sensitivity.

Worth noting for this clone: Its antigen is as yet unknown.

J gave up 0 bases and V 1 base, and 8 bases lay outside the gene matches. The CDR3 runs 18 residues. Germline CDR1 reads SGDLS; CDR2 reads YYNGEE. The study ran its PCR with 60 Vbeta and 13 Jbeta primers. The repertoire was sequenced with immunoSEQ multiplex PCR; TCRdb's copy has only in-frame clones and lacks some. There are 85,000 to 110,000 clones in the sample; under 80% occur only once, and under 13% lies in the top ten. The sequence derives from a young woman in good health and CMV-seropositive. The V gene is TRBV9, the J gene TRBJ2-3; 10 nucleotides agree with TRBD2. Material: PBMCs. CDR3 sequence reads: CASSVRASGSGSTDTQYF. Here the CDR3 DNA reads TGTGCCAGCAGCGTAAGGGCTAGCGGGAGTGGGAGCACAGATACGCAGTATTTT.